This TCR beta chain stems from a study of CD8+CD57+ T cells in acquired aplastic anemia. Overall study context: Yields of DNA that came from sorted CD4+ and CD8+ cells averaged around 3 ug.

It was genomic DNA that served as the template for profiling TCR beta VDJ and CDR3. TCRdb called the reads again in MiXCR, with one record for every CDR3 protein. The sample shows a few hundred thousand distinct CDR3 sequences, approximately 32% of them seen only once. CDR1 and CDR2 from the germline V gene are ENHRY and SYGVKD. The CDR3 covers 13 residues. V dropped 8 bases and J dropped 2; count of bases not matched to a gene: 4. This clonotype was counted many times. Its antigen remains unidentified. Study-level points and caveats: It was found that under 30 CD8+ CDR3 sequences were shared between patients and controls. Simpson's diversity of CD8+ cells was not significantly different in patients compared with controls.

Sequencing was done on patients that had shown CD8+CD57+ cell expansion by flow cytometry. The source is a human donor with aplastic anemia. The V and J genes are TRBV10-3 and TRBJ1-2, with 8 nucleotides matching TRBD1. Sequencing input: sorted CD4+, CD8+, or CD8+CD57+ T cells (not recorded which) from PBMCs. CDR3 protein: CAIDSGGNYGYTF. The CDR3 nucleotides are TGTGCCATCGATTCAGGGGGCAACTATGGCTACACCTTC.